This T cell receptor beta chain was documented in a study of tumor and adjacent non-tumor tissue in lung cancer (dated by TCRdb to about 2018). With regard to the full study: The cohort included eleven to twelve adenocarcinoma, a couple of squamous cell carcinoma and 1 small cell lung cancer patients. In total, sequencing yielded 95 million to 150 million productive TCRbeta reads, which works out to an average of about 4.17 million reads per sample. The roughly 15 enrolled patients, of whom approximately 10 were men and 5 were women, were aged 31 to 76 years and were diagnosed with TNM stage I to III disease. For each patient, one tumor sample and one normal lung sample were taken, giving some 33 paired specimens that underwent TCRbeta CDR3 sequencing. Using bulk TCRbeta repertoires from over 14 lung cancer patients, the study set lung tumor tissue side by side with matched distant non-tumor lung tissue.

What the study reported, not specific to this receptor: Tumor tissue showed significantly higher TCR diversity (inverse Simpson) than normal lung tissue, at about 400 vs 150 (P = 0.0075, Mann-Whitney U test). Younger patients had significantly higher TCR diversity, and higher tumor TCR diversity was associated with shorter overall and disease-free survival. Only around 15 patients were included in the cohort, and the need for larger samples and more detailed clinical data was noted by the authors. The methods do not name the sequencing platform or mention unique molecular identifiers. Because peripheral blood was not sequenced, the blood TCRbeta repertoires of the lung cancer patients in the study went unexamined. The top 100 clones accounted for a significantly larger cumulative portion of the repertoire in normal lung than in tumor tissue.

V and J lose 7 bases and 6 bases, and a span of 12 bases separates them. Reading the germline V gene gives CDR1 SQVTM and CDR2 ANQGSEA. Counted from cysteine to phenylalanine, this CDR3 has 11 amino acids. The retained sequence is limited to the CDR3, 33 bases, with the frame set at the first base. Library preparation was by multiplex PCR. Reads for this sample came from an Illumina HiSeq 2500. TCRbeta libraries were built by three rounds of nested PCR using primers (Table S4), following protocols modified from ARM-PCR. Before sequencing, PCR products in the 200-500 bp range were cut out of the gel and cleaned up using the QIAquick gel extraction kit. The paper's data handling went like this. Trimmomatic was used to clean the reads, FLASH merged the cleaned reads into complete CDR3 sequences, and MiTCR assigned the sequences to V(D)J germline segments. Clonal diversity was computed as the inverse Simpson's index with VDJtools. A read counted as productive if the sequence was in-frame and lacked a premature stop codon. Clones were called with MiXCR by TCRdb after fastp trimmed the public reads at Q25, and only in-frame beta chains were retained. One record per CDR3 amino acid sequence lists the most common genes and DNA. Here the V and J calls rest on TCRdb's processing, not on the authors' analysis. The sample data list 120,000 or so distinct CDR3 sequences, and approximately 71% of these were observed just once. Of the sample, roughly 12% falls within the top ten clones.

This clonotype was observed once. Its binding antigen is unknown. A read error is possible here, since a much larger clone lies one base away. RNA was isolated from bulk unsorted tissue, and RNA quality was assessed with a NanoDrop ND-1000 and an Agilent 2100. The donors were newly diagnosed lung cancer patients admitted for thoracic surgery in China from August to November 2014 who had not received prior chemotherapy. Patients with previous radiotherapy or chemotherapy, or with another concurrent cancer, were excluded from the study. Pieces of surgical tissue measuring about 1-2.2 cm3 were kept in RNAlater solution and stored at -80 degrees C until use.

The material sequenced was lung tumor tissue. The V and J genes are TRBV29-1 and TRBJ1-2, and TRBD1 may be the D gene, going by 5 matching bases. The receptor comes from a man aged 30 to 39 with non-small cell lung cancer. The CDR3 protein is CSATEIDGYTF. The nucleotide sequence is TGCAGCGCGACAGAGATCGATGGCTACACCTTC.